A single T cell receptor (beta chain) is shown here with its context. Its antigen is undetermined. The CDR3 consists of 13 residues. Trimming left V 3 bases short and J 3 bases short, with 9 bases between. CDR1 GTSNPN and CDR2 SVGIG come from the germline V gene (reference sequence). Clones were sequenced by immunoSEQ multiplex PCR, and TCRdb holds only the in-frame ones, with some missing. The table includes 85,000 to 100,000 clones, around 90% detected once. This entry comes from a study of graft-versus-host responses after intestinal transplantation. Study-level information: Every one of the recipients received anti-thymocyte globulin induction and afterwards took tacrolimus and steroids for three to four years. Study results and caveats: Recipient marrow contained GvH clones, some of which appeared first in ileum or blood.

The specimen comprised unstimulated CD4+ T cells sorted from spleen or lymph node cells, sampled before transplant. The receptor comes from a human donor who was the organ donor for an intestinal transplant. The chain combines TRBV30 with TRBJ1-5, with D maybe TRBD1 (5 bases). In DNA, the CDR3 is TGTGCCTGGAGGCAGGGAATCAATCAGCCCCAGCATTTT. Encoded protein: CAWRQGINQPQHF.